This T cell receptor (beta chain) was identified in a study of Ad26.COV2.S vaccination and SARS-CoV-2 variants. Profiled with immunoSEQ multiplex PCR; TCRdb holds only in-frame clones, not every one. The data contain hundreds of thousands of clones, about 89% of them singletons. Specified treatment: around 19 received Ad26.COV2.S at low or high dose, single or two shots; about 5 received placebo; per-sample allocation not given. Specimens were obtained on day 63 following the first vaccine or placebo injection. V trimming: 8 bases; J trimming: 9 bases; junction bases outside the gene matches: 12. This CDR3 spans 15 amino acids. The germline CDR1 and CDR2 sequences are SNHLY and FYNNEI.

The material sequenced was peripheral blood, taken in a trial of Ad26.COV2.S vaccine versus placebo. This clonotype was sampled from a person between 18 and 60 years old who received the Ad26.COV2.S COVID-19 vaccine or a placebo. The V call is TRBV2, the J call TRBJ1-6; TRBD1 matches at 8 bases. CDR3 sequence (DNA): TGTGCCAGCCTGAGCACCCGGACAGGGACTTCACCCCTCCACTTT. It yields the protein CASLSTRTGTSPLHF. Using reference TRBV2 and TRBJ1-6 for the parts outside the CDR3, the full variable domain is EPEVTQTPSHQVTQMGQEVILRCVPISNHLYFYWYRQILGQKVEFLVSFYNNEISEKSEIFDDQFSVERPDGSNFTLKIRSTKLEDSAMYFCASLSTRTGTSPLHFGNGTRLTVT.